The clone carrying this TCR beta chain is deemed medium-sized (0.01 to 0.1%). As yet, its antigen is unknown. The data were taken from a study of early T cells in non-severe SARS-CoV-2 infection. Overall study: From unsorted whole blood, bulk RNA was sequenced, and the chains remained unpaired. Findings and caveats of the study: Comparison of clonotypes with VDJdb favored anti-spike CD8 responses while missing private and CD4 specificities.

In the library, individual cDNA molecules carried attached unique molecular identifiers. Each CDR3 protein is one row after TCRdb ran MiXCR on the 5' RACE reads. The table includes roughly 66,000 distinct CDR3 sequences, approximately 9% detected once. This TCR was recovered from an adult who was a healthcare worker with PCR-confirmed SARS-CoV-2 infection or an uninfected control (not recorded which). The sequencing input was whole blood.

CDR3: CSATQGTDTQYF. In DNA, the CDR3 is TGCAGTGCTACGCAGGGCACAGATACGCAGTATTTT. The rearrangement uses TRBV20-1 and TRBJ2-3; D ambiguous. V dropped 4 bases and J dropped 1 base, with 6 bases sitting between them. The CDR3 totals 12 residues. Looked up from germline, CDR1 is DFQATT and CDR2 is SNEGSKA (reference sequence).